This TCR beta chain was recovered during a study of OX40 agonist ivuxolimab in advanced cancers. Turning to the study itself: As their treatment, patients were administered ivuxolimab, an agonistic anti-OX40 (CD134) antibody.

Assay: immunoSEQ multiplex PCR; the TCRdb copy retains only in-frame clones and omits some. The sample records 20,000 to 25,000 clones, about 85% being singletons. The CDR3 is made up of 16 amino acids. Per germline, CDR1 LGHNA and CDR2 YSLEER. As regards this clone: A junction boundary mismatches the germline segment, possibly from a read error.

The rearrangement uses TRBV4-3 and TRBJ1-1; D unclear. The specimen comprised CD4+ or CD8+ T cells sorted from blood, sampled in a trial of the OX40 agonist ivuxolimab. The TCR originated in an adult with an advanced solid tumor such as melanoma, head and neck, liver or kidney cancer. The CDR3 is CASSKERYLGNTEAFF. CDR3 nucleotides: TGCGCCAGCAGCAAAGAGAGGTACCTTGGGAACACTGAAGCTTTCTTT.